These 20 T cell receptor beta chains were all obtained from the same sample, sequenced in a study of T cells in Graves' hyperthyroidism and ophthalmopathy (dated by TCRdb to about 2019). Libraries were prepared through multiplex PCR. The data were produced on an Illumina HiSeq 2000. The TCR beta CDR3 regions were amplified from RNA transcripts. For the first round of RT-PCR on the TCR CDR3, the HTBI primer set was used together with the Qiagen OneStep RT-PCR kit. TCRdb cleaned the public reads at Q25 with fastp, built clones with MiXCR and kept in-frame beta chains. Merged by CDR3 protein, the rows form single entries marked with the most common genes and DNA. For this sample there are some 700,000 distinct CDR3 sequences; roughly 17% appear just once. The ten largest clones represent 15% to 19% of the sample. Sample: blood. The source of these receptors is a man aged 45-65 years with Graves' hyperthyroidism.

This clonotype turned up a few times. The V gene is TRBV24-1, the J gene TRBJ2-2, with 13 bases identical to TRBD2. After removal of 9 bases from V and 6 bases from J, the junction contained 6 bases not matched to a gene. This CDR3 comprises 15 residues. CDR1 KGHDR and CDR2 SFDVKD come from the germline V gene. This chain's CDR3 is CATPGLAGAPGELFF. The CDR3 DNA reads as TGTGCCACCCCAGGACTAGCGGGAGCCCCCGGGGAGCTGTTTTTT.

V and J are TRBV20-1 and TRBJ2-7; maybe TRBD2 (6 bases). The ends were cut back, 0 bases at V and 0 bases at J, with 15 bases in the middle. Germline loops: CDR1 DFQATT, CDR2 SNEGSKA (reference sequence). This CDR3 has 16 residues. CDR3 sequence (DNA): TGCAGTGCTAGAGATTGGGGGAGGCGAACCTCCTACGAGCAGTACTTC. Translation gives CSARDWGRRTSYEQYF.

This clonotype came up a few times. The chain combines TRBV3-1 with TRBJ1-1; 9 bases align to TRBD1. Per germline, CDR1 LGHDT and CDR2 YNNKEL (reference sequence). CDR3 size: 15 residues. The V and J ends lost 3 bases and 6 bases, in that order; junction bases with no gene match: 8. The CDR3: CASSQGQGIFSEAFF. CDR3 nucleotide sequence: TGTGCCAGCAGCCAGGGACAGGGAATTTTTTCTGAAGCTTTCTTT.

The chain uses TRBV6-2 or TRBV6-3 and TRBJ1-2; D perhaps matches TRBD1 (5 bases). This CDR3 region has 18 residues. Germline V lookup: CDR1 MNHEY, CDR2 SVGEGT. Trimming took 6 bases from V and 0 from J, leaving 23 bases between them. CDR3 protein: CASSNQTLRDLTNYGYTF. The CDR3 DNA reads as TGTGCCAGCAGCAACCAAACTTTGCGGGACCTAACTAACTATGGCTACACCTTC.

This clonotype has at least ten counts. The chain employs TRBV30 and TRBJ1-1; the D gene is possibly TRBD1 (5 bases). There are 13 residues in the CDR3. The germline V and J ends were trimmed by 1 base and 4 bases, with 10 bases remaining between them. Germline CDR1 and CDR2: GTSNPN and SVGIG (reference sequence). The CDR3 nucleotides are TGTGCCTGGAGTGACCAGGGTCCCACTGAAGCTTTCTTT. Encoded protein: CAWSDQGPTEAFF.

This clonotype was seen at least ten times. This sequence joins TRBV7-9 and TRBJ2-3; 10 nucleotides match TRBD2. The CDR3 has 15 amino acids. After removal of 2 bases from V and 3 bases from J, the junction contained 2 bases not matched to a gene. Germline loops: CDR1 SEHNR, CDR2 FQNEAQ (reference sequence). CDR3 nucleotide sequence: TGTGCCAGCAGCTTAAATAGCGGGAGGACAGATACGCAGTATTTT. Translation: CASSLNSGRTDTQYF. Full variable domain (outside the CDR3, taken from reference TRBV7-9 and TRBJ2-3): DTGVSQNPRHKITKRGQNVTFRCDPISEHNRLYWYRQTLGQGPEFLTYFQNEAQLEKSRLLSDRFSAERPKGSFSTLEIQRTEQGDSAMYLCASSLNSGRTDTQYFGPGTRLTVL.

This clonotype has at least ten counts. The rearrangement uses TRBV2 and TRBJ2-1; 13 positions match TRBD2. Germline V lookup: CDR1 SNHLY, CDR2 FYNNEI. V trimming: 7 bases; J trimming: 1 base; junction bases outside the gene matches: 7. The CDR3 consists of 17 residues. The CDR3 loop is CASIWTSGSGSYNEQFF. CDR3 bases: TGTGCCAGCATCTGGACTAGCGGGAGTGGATCCTACAATGAGCAGTTCTTC.

The chain carries TRBV19 and TRBJ1-2, with 7 bases aligning to TRBD1. The CDR3 totals 15 residues. The V and J ends lost 5 bases and 7 bases, in that order; junction bases with no gene match: 13. The V gene's germline CDR1 is LNHDA and CDR2 SQIVND (reference sequence). CDR3 in DNA: TGTGCCAGTAGTTTAAGACAGGGCCCGATGCGTGGCTACACCTTC. Its translation is CASSLRQGPMRGYTF.

This clonotype was recorded a few times. The J gene is TRBJ1-4, the V gene TRBV4-1; D perhaps matches TRBD1 (5 bases). V was shortened by 5 bases and J by 10 bases, with 23 bases between the two germline ends. Germline V gives CDR1 MGHRA, CDR2 YSYEKL. CDR3 length: 16 residues. The CDR3 loop is CASSFRDPPVGGKLFF. CDR3 DNA sequence: TGCGCCAGCAGCTTTCGGGACCCACCCGTAGGAGGAAAACTGTTTTTT.

V and J are TRBV27 and TRBJ1-2; 11 positions agree with TRBD1. V gave up 2 bases and J gave up 7 bases; unmatched junction bases: 6. This CDR3 is built from 15 residues. In germline, CDR1 is MNHEY, CDR2 SMNVEV (reference sequence). Here the CDR3 reads CASSLGRDRGAGYTF. The CDR3 DNA reads TGTGCCAGCAGTTTAGGCCGGGACAGGGGGGCTGGCTACACCTTC.

The chain combines TRBV12-3 or TRBV12-4 with TRBJ2-1, with D perhaps matching TRBD1 or TRBD2 (5 bases each). Trimming shortened V by 6 bases and J by 0 bases, and 18 bases separated the two germline ends. The CDR3 is 17 residues long. The CDR3 nucleotides are TGTGCCAGCAGCAAAATCGGGACCGCGAGCTCCTACAATGAGCAGTTCTTC. Amino acids: CASSKIGTASSYNEQFF.

The sample holds many counts of this clonotype. The chain has TRBV14 and TRBJ1-5; D is undetermined. Trimming shortened V by 1 base and J by 0 bases, and 13 bases separated the two germline ends. The CDR3 spans 17 residues. Germline CDR1 and CDR2: SGHDN and FVKESK. DNA for the CDR3: TGTGCCAGCAGCCAAGGGCTGGCGGGAGATAGCAATCAGCCCCAGCATTTT. Protein: CASSQGLAGDSNQPQHF.

This clonotype was seen at least ten times. The rearrangement uses TRBV5-1 and TRBJ1-1, with TRBD1 as a possible D gene (5 bases). Per the germline V gene, CDR1 is SGHRS and CDR2 is YFSETQ. The CDR3 runs to 17 residues. The V end was cut by 4 bases, the J end by 0 bases, with 19 bases between. The CDR3 loop is CASSLGPGTGMNTEAFF. Written as DNA, the CDR3 is TGCGCCAGCAGCCTGGGGCCGGGCACGGGAATGAACACTGAAGCTTTCTTT. Full variable domain (remainder filled in from reference TRBV5-1 and TRBJ1-1): KAGVTQTPRYLIKTRGQQVTLSCSPISGHRSVSWYQQTPGQGLQFLFEYFSETQRNKGNFPGRFSGRQFSNSRSEMNVSTLELGDSALYLCASSLGPGTGMNTEAFFGQGTRLTVV.

This clonotype appeared many times. This sequence joins TRBV2 and TRBJ2-7, with 9 bases identical to TRBD1. Germline V gene sequence: CDR1 SNHLY, CDR2 FYNNEI. J was trimmed by 3 bases and V by 7 bases; bases with no gene match: 4. The CDR3 extends over 13 amino acids. The CDR3 DNA reads as TGTGCCAGCACCCGGGACAGGGACTACGAGCAGTACTTC. The encoded protein is CASTRDRDYEQYF.

This clonotype was found many times. V gene TRBV7-2 combines with J gene TRBJ1-5; D not certain. The length of the CDR3 is 14 residues. Trimming removed 5 bases from V and 7 bases from J, with 15 bases in between. CDR1 is SGHTA and CDR2 is FQGNSA in the germline V gene. CDR3 bases: TGTGCCAGCAGCCCGTTCCGGGTAGAGCAGCCCCAGCATTTT. Translating it yields CASSPFRVEQPQHF.

This clonotype was counted at least ten times. The chain couples TRBV27 to TRBJ2-1, with D perhaps TRBD1 (5 bases). V was shortened by 2 bases and J by 4 bases, with 9 bases between the two germline ends. The germline gives CDR1 MNHEY, CDR2 SMNVEV (reference sequence). This CDR3 is built from 14 residues. CDR3 nucleotides: TGTGCCAGCAGTTTAATAGGGGTATACAATGAGCAGTTCTTC. It is translated as CASSLIGVYNEQFF.

This clonotype has only a few counts. The V gene is TRBV3-1, the J gene TRBJ2-5; tentative D call: TRBD2 (5 bases). V was trimmed by 1 base and J by 5 bases, leaving 11 bases between them. The CDR3 runs 14 residues. Germline-derived CDR1 and CDR2 are LGHDT and YNNKEL (reference sequence). The CDR3 sequence is CASSQASSFETQYF. For the CDR3, the DNA is TGTGCCAGCAGCCAAGCATCTAGCTTCGAGACCCAGTACTTC.

In this sample, this clonotype turned up many times. The chain is built from TRBV6-1 and TRBJ2-5; 9 bases are shared with TRBD1. V lost 6 bases, J lost 5 bases, and 10 bases stayed unmatched. The CDR3 contains 15 residues. Looked up from germline, CDR1 is MNHNS and CDR2 is SASEGT. CDR3 sequence: CASRPTHRGPETQYF. The CDR3 bases are TGTGCCAGCAGGCCCACCCACAGGGGGCCGGAGACCCAGTACTTC.

The chain couples TRBV28 to TRBJ1-1, with D unresolved. Per the germline V gene, CDR1 is MDHEN and CDR2 is SYDVKM. V lost 5 bases and J 1 base, leaving 8 bases between the germline ends. The CDR3 covers 13 residues. The CDR3 coding sequence is TGTGCCAGCAGTCCTACCCAGAACACTGAAGCTTTCTTT. Residues: CASSPTQNTEAFF.

This clonotype has ten or more counts. The chain has TRBV27 and TRBJ2-7; D is perhaps TRBD1 (6 bases). Germline assignment: CDR1 MNHEY and CDR2 SMNVEV (reference sequence). V was pared by 5 bases and J by 2 bases, with 16 bases between. The CDR3 sequence is 15 residues long. Here the CDR3 reads CASSPRRGSPYEQYF. For the CDR3, the DNA is TGTGCCAGCAGTCCTCGCAGGGGTAGCCCCTACGAGCAGTACTTC.